This TCR beta chain derives from a study of patients and donors after allogeneic stem cell transplantation. This CDR3 comprises 14 residues. Germline V gene data show CDR1 as SGDLS and CDR2 as YYNGEE. The V end lost 0 bases, the J end lost 0 bases, and 5 bases lay between the germline ends. TCRdb reprocessed the RT-PCR reads via MiXCR and lists one record per CDR3 protein. The data show over 400,000 distinct CDR3 sequences, about a sixth seen once. This clonotype was seen a few times. Sequenced: blood, either unsorted or a sorted T cell fraction (not recorded which). The chain employs TRBV9 and TRBJ2-3; unclear D gene. This TCR came from a human donor who was either an allogeneic HSCT recipient or a stem cell or donor lymphocyte infusion donor (not recorded which). It is not recorded whose cells these are; they may come from a transplant donor. CDR3 nucleotide sequence: TGTGCCAGCAGCGTAGTCCACAGCACAGATACGCAGTATTTT. This encodes CASSVVHSTDTQYF.